This T cell receptor (beta chain) was recovered during a study of T cell responses to AZD1222 COVID-19 vaccine. About the study: The analysis combined second doses at about 4 or about 12 weeks. General study points: CD4 TCRs covered the whole spike, strongest at regions 160-218 and 743-854.

Profiled with immunoSEQ multiplex PCR; TCRdb holds only in-frame clones, not every one. Counted here are 110,000 to 150,000 clones, more than 85% occurring once; the ten biggest clones make up under 6.5%. The germline V gene has CDR1 MNHNY and CDR2 SVGAGI (reference sequence). V was clipped by 5 bases and J by 7 bases, with 27 bases between them. The CDR3 has 19 residues. Of note for this clone: As yet, its antigen is unknown.

The input for sequencing was peripheral blood, taken on day 0 of AZD1222 vaccination. The TCR was taken from an adult in good health. The V and J genes are TRBV6-6 and TRBJ1-6; D unresolved. The CDR3 here is CASSLVRRRGSFENSPLHF. CDR3 nucleotides: TGTGCCAGCAGTCTCGTAAGGCGACGGGGATCATTCGAGAATTCACCCCTCCACTTT.